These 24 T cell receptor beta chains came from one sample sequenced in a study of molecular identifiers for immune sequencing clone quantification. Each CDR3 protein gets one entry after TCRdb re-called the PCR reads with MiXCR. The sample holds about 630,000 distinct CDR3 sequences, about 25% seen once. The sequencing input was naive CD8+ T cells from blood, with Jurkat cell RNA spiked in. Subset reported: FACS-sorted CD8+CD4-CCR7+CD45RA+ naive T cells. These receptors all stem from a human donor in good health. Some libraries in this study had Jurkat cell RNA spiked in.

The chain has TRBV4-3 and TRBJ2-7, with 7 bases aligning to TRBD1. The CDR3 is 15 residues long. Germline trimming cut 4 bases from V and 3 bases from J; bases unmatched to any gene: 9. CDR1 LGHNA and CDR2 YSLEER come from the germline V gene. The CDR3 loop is CASSLDRVSIYEQYF. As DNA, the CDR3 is TGCGCCAGCAGCCTAGACAGGGTTTCAATCTACGAGCAGTACTTC.

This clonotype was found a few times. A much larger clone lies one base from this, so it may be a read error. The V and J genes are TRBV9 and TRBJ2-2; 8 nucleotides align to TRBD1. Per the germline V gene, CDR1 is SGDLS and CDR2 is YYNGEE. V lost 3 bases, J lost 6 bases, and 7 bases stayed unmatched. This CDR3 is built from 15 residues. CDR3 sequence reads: CASSAEAGGAGELFF. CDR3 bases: TGTGCCAGCAGCGCCGAAGCAGGGGGCGCCGGGGAGCTGTTTTTT.

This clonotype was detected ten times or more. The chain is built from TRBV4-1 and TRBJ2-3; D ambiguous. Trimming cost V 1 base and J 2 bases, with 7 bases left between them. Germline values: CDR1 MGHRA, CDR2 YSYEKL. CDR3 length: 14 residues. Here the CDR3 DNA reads TGCGCCAGCAGCCAAGCCGAGAACACAGATACGCAGTATTTT. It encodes CASSQAENTDTQYF.

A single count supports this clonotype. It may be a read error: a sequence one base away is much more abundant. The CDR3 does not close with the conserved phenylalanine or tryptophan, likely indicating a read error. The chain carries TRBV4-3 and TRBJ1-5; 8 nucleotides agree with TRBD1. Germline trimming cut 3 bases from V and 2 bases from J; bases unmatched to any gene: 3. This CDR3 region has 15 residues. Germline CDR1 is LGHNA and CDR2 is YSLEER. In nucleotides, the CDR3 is TGCGCCAGCAGCCAGATACAGGGGGGCAATCAGCCCCAGCATTCT. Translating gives CASSQIQGGNQPQHS.

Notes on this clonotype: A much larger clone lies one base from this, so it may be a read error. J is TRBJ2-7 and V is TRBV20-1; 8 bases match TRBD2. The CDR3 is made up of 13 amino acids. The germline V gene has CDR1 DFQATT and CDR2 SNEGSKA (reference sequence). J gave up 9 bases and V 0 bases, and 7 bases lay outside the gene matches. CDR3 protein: CSAREAGDRAQYF. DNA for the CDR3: TGCAGTGCTAGAGAAGCGGGAGATCGCGCGCAGTACTTC.

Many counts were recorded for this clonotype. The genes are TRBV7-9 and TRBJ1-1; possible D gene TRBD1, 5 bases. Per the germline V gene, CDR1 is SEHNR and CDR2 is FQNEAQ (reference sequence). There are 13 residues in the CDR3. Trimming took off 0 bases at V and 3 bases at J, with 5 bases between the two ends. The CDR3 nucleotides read TGTGCCAGCAGCTTAGCAGGGGACACTGAAGCTTTCTTT. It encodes CASSLAGDTEAFF.

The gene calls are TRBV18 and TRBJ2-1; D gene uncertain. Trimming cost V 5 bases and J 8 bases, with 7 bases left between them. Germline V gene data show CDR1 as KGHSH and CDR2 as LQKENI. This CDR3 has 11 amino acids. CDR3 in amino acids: CASSSTYEQFF. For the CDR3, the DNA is TGTGCCAGCTCATCTACATATGAGCAGTTCTTC.

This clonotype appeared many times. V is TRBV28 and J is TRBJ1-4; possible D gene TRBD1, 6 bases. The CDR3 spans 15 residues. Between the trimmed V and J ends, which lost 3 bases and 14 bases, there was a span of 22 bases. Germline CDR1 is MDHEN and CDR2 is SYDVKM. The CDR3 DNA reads TGTGCCAGCAGTTTGGCAGGGGACCTCACCCAGGGGCTGTTTTTT. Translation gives CASSLAGDLTQGLFF.

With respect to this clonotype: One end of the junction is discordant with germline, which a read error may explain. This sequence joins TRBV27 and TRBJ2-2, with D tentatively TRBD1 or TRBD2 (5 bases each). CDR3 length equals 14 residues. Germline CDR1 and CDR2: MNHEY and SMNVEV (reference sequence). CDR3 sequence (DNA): TGTGCCAGCAGTTTTGAGCCAAGCGCCGGGGCGCTGTTTTTT. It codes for CASSFEPSAGALFF.

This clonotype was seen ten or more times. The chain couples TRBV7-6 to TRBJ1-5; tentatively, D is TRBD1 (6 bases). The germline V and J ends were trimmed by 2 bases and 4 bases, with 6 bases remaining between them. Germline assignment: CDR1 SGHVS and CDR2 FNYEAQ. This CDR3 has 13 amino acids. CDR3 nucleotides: TGTGCCAGCAGCTTAACAGGGAATCAGCCCCAGCATTTT. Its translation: CASSLTGNQPQHF. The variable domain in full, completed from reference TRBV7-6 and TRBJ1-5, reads GAGVSQSPRYKVTKRGQDVALRCDPISGHVSLYWYRQALGQGPEFLTYFNYEAQQDKSGLPNDRFSAERPEGSISTLTIQRTEQRDSAMYRCASSLTGNQPQHFGDGTRLSIL.

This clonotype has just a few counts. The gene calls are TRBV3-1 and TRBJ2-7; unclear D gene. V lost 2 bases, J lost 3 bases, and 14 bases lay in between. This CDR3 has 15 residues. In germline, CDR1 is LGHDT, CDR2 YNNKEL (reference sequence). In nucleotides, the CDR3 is TGTGCCAGCAGCCAACAGAGACCTGTTGACTACGAGCAGTACTTC. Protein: CASSQQRPVDYEQYF.

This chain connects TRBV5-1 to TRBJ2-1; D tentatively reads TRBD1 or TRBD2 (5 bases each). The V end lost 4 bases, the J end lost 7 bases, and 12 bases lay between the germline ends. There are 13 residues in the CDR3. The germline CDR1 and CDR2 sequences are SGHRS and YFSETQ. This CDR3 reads CASSMGPRNEQFF. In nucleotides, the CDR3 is TGCGCCAGCAGCATGGGACCGCGTAATGAGCAGTTCTTC.

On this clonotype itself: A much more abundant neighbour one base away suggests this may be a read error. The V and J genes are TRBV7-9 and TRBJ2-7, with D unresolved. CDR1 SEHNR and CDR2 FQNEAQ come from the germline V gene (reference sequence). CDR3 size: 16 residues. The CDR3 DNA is TGTGCCGGCAGCCCAGATCCGTGGGAAGCCACCCACGAGCAGTACTTC. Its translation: CAGSPDPWEATHEQYF.

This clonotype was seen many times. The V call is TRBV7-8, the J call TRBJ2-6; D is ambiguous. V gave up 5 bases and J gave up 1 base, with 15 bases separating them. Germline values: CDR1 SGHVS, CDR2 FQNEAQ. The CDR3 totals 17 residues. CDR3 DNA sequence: TGTGCCAGCAGCCGTCCGAACTTTTTTTCTGGGGCCAACGTCCTGACTTTC. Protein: CASSRPNFFSGANVLTF.

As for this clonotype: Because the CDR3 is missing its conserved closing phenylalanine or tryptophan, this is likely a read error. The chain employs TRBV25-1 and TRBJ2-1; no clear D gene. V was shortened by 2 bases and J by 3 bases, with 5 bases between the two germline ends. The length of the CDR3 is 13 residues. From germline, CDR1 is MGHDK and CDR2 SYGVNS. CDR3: CASSERLYNEQFL. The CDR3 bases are TGTGCCAGCAGTGAACGACTCTACAATGAGCAGTTCCTC.

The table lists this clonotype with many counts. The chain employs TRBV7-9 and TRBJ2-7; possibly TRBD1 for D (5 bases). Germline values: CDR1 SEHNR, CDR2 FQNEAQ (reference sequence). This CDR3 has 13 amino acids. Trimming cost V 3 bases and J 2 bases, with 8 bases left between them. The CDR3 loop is CASSLGPPYEQYF. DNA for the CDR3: TGTGCCAGCAGCTTGGGGCCGCCCTACGAGCAGTACTTC.

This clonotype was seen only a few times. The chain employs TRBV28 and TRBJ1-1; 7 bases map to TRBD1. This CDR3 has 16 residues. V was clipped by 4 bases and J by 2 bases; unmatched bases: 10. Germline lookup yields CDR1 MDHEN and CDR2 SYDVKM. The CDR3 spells CASSSLSGTVNTEAFF. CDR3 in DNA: TGTGCCAGCAGTTCCTTATCCGGGACAGTAAACACTGAAGCTTTCTTT.

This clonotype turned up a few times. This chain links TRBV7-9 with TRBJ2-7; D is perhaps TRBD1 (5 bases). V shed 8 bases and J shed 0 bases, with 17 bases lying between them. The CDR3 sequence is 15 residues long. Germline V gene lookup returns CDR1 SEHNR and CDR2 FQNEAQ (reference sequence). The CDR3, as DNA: TGTGCCAGCTTGGGCGGACACCTCAACTCCTACGAGCAGTACTTC. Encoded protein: CASLGGHLNSYEQYF.

CDR3 in DNA: TGTGCCAGCAGCAGTATCCGGGACGGTGAGAATCAGCCCCAGCATTTT. It is translated as CASSSIRDGENQPQHF. The chain recombines TRBV21-1 with TRBJ1-5; the table's D gene call, TRBD1, was not cross checked with the DNA. TRBV21-1 is marked as a pseudogene. The CDR3 loop spans 16 amino acids.

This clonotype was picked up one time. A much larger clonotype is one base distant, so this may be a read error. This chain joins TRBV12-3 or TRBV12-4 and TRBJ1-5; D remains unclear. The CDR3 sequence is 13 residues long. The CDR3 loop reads CASSFAGDQPQRF. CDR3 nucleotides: TGTGCCAGCAGTTTCGCCGGGGATCAGCCCCAGCGTTTT.

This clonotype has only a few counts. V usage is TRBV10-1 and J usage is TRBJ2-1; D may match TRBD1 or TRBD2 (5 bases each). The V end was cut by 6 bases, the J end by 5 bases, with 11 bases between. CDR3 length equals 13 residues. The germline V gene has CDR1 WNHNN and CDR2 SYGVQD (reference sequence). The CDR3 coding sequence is TGCGCCAGCAGCGTGGGACCTAACAATGAGCAGTTCTTC. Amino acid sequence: CASSVGPNNEQFF.

CDR3: CASSLGRGHNQPQHF. CDR3 nucleotide sequence: TGTGCCAGCAGTTTAGGTAGGGGCCACAATCAGCCCCAGCATTTT. The chain couples TRBV12-3 or TRBV12-4 to TRBJ1-5; possibly TRBD1 for D (5 bases). The CDR3 covers 15 residues. Trimming took off 1 base at V and 3 bases at J, with 10 bases between the two ends.

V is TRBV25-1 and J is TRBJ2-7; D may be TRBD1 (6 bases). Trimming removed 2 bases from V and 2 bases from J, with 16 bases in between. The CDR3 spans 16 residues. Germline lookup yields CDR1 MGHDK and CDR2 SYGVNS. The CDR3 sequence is CASSEHPTGETYEQYF. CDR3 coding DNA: TGTGCCAGCAGTGAACACCCGACAGGAGAGACCTACGAGCAGTACTTC.

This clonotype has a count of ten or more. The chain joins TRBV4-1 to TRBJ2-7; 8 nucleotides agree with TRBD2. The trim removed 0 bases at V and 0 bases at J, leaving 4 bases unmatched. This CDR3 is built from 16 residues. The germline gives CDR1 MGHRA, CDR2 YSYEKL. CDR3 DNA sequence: TGCGCCAGCAGCCAAGAGGGACTAGTACTCTCCTACGAGCAGTACTTC. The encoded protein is CASSQEGLVLSYEQYF.